The 14 T cell receptor beta chains given below trace back to one sample, sequenced in a study of Graves' ophthalmopathy and Graves' hyperthyroidism. Amplification from RNA transcripts yielded the TCR beta CDR3 regions. RT-PCR with HTBI primers came first, then second-round multiplex PCR. TCRdb redid the calling of the multiplex PCR reads with MiXCR, one entry per CDR3 protein. Counted here are 600,000 to 700,000 distinct CDR3 sequences, over 40% occurring once; the ten biggest clones make up roughly 3.5%. The material sequenced was peripheral blood. All receptors derive from an adult man with Graves' ophthalmopathy.

This clonotype has ten or more counts. The chain couples TRBV19 to TRBJ2-5; D perhaps matches TRBD1 (5 bases). Germline assignment: CDR1 LNHDA and CDR2 SQIVND (reference sequence). There are 13 residues in the CDR3. V lost 8 bases, J lost 5 bases, and 15 bases lay in between. CDR3 sequence: CASRSGFGETQYF. DNA for the CDR3: TGTGCCAGTCGTTCAGGGTTCGGCGAGACCCAGTACTTC.

The chain has TRBV5-6 and TRBJ2-7; D ambiguous. CDR1 is SGHDT and CDR2 is YYEEEE in the germline V gene. V was cut by 4 bases and J by 2 bases, with 13 bases left in between. The CDR3 sequence is 14 residues long. CDR3 residues: CASSPEQSPYEQYF. DNA for the CDR3: TGTGCCAGCAGCCCCGAACAGTCACCCTACGAGCAGTACTTC.

The sample holds many counts of this clonotype. CDR3 in amino acids: CATSAGFSSGYTF. In DNA, the CDR3 is TGTGCCACCAGTGCGGGGTTTAGTAGTGGCTACACCTTC. The chain recombines TRBV24-1 with TRBJ1-2; no firm D call. V was cut by 5 bases and J by 7 bases, with 13 bases left in between. From germline, CDR1 is KGHDR and CDR2 SFDVKD. This CDR3 has 13 amino acids.

As concerns this clonotype: Germline and junction disagree at one end, which may indicate a read error. J is TRBJ2-2 and V is TRBV4-1; D gene uncertain. This CDR3 region has 16 residues. Per germline, CDR1 MGHRA and CDR2 YSYEKL. CDR3 amino acids: CASSQGLGPNTGELFF. CDR3 sequence (DNA): TGTGCCAGCAGCCAAGGGTTAGGGCCGAACACCGGGGAGCTGTTTTTT.

This clonotype was seen only a few times. J is TRBJ2-7 and V is TRBV10-3; 9 nucleotides align to TRBD1. The junction had 8 bases not matched to a gene; V was cut back by 11 bases and J by 6 bases. This CDR3 is built from 12 residues. Per the germline V gene, CDR1 is ENHRY and CDR2 is SYGVKD. The CDR3 sequence: CAAGQGFSEQYF. The CDR3 coding sequence is TGTGCCGCGGGACAGGGTTTCTCCGAGCAGTACTTC.

This clonotype came up a few times. The chain couples TRBV5-4 to TRBJ2-5; D could derive from TRBD1 or TRBD2 (5 bases each). The CDR3 is 14 amino acids. Germline CDR1 is SGHNT and CDR2 is YYREEE (reference sequence). V lost 6 bases, J lost 5 bases, and 17 bases lay in between. For the CDR3, the DNA is TGTGCCAGCAATCCTGACTCAGAGGGGGAGACCCAGTACTTC. The encoded protein is CASNPDSEGETQYF.

This clonotype was seen once. This sequence joins TRBV5-1 and TRBJ2-2; 8 positions match TRBD2. V shed 2 bases, J shed 6 bases, and the junction held 9 bases outside the gene matches. Germline CDR1 and CDR2: SGHRS and YFSETQ. The CDR3 consists of 16 residues. The DNA of the CDR3 is TGCGCCAGCAGCTTCGATCGGTCCGGGGGGGCCGGGGAGCTGTTTTTT. Translated, it gives CASSFDRSGGAGELFF.

In this sample, this clonotype turned up many times. The rearrangement joins TRBV27 to TRBJ1-1; D gene uncertain. The CDR3 length is 14 residues. Trimming took 9 bases from V and 0 from J, leaving 14 bases between them. The germline V gene encodes CDR1 MNHEY and CDR2 SMNVEV (reference sequence). CDR3 residues: CASHQDGMNTEAFF. The CDR3 region has the DNA TGTGCCAGTCACCAAGACGGGATGAACACTGAAGCTTTCTTT.

This sequence joins TRBV7-9 and TRBJ1-1; D unresolved. The CDR3 length is 16 residues. The V end lost 2 bases, the J end lost 1 base, and 14 bases lay between the germline ends. CDR1 and CDR2 (germline): SEHNR, FQNEAQ (reference sequence). The CDR3 sequence: CASSLSRGLRNTEAFF. The CDR3 DNA follows: TGTGCCAGCAGCTTAAGCCGGGGTTTGAGGAACACTGAAGCTTTCTTT. The entire variable domain, with the rest obtained from reference TRBV7-9 and TRBJ1-1, is as follows: DTGVSQNPRHKITKRGQNVTFRCDPISEHNRLYWYRQTLGQGPEFLTYFQNEAQLEKSRLLSDRFSAERPKGSFSTLEIQRTEQGDSAMYLCASSLSRGLRNTEAFFGQGTRLTVV.

The J gene is TRBJ1-4, the V gene TRBV7-2, with D hard to call. CDR1 is SGHTA and CDR2 is FQGNSA in the germline V gene. The CDR3 extends over 14 amino acids. V dropped 7 bases and J dropped 5 bases, with 14 bases sitting between them. CDR3: CASNQDERNEKLFF. The CDR3 nucleotides are TGTGCCAGCAACCAAGACGAAAGGAATGAAAAACTGTTTTTT.

On this clonotype: A much larger clone sits a single nucleotide away, making a read error possible. This rearrangement joins TRBV12-3 or TRBV12-4 to TRBJ2-5; possibly TRBD2 for D (6 bases). Trimming cost V 5 bases and J 0 bases, with 7 bases left between them. CDR3 length: 13 amino acids. The CDR3 DNA sequence: TGTGCCAGCAGTCGGGACTACCAAGAGACCCAGTACTTC. It codes for CASSRDYQETQYF.

A note on this clonotype: Its ends do not fully match the called genes, so a read error is possible. The rearrangement links TRBV5-1 to TRBJ2-7; D perhaps matches TRBD2 (6 bases). Germline V gene data show CDR1 as SGHRS and CDR2 as YFSETQ. The CDR3 is made up of 14 amino acids. The CDR3, as DNA: TGCGCCAGCAGCCTTCGGGGGATCTCCTACGGGCAGTACTTC. Translating it yields CASSLRGISYGQYF.

This clonotype is a singleton in its sample. This chain uses TRBV29-1 with TRBJ2-3; D might be TRBD2 (7 bases). With 5 bases removed from V and 5 bases from J, the gap between germline ends came to 20 bases. CDR3 length: 15 residues. Germline V gene data show CDR1 as SQVTM and CDR2 as ANQGSEA. CDR3 DNA: TGCAGCGTTCCTCGGGGGGCTAATGTGGGAGATACGCAGTATTTT. Protein: CSVPRGANVGDTQYF.

This clonotype appeared a few times. J is TRBJ2-2 and V is TRBV5-8; 10 bases fit TRBD2. V trimming: 4 bases; J trimming: 3 bases; junction bases outside the gene matches: 3. Germline assignment: CDR1 SGHTS and CDR2 YDEGEE. The CDR3 length is 15 residues. The CDR3 here is CASSTGTSDTGELFF. In DNA form, the CDR3 reads TGTGCCAGCAGCACCGGGACTAGCGACACCGGGGAGCTGTTTTTT.